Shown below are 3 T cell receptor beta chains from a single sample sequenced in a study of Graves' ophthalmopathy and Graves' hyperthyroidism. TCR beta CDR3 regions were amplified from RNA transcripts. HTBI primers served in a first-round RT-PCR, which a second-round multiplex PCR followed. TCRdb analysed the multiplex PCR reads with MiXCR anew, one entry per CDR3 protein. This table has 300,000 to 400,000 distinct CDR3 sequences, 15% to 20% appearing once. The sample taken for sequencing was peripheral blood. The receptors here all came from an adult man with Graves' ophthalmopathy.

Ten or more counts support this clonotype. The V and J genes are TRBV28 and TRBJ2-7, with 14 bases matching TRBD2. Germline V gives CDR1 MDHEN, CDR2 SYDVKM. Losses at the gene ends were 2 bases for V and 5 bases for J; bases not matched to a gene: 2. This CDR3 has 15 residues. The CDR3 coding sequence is TGTGCCAGCAGTTTAATGACTAGCGGGGGGGACGAGCAGTACTTC. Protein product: CASSLMTSGGDEQYF.

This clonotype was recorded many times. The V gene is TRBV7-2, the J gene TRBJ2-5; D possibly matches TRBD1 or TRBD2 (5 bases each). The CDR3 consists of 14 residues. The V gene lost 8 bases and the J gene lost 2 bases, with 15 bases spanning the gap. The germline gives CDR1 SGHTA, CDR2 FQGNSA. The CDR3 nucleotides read TGTGCCAGCGGCTACCCGGGACGACAAGAGACCCAGTACTTC. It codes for CASGYPGRQETQYF. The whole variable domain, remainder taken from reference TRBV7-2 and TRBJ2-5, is GAGVSQSPSNKVTEKGKDVELRCDPISGHTALYWYRQSLGQGLEFLIYFQGNSAPDKSGLPSDRFSAERTGGSVSTLTIQRTQQEDSAVYLCASGYPGRQETQYFGPGTRLLVL.

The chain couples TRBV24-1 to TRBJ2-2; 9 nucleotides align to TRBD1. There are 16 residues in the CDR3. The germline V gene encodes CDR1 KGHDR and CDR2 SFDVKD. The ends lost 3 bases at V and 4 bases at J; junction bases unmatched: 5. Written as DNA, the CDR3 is TGTGCCACCAGTGATGCCGGGACAGGGTCCACCGGGGAGCTGTTTTTT. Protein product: CATSDAGTGSTGELFF.